This T cell receptor beta chain stems from a study of blood T cell repertoires in COVID-19. As for the study in general: In each case, the material was cDNA or gDNA derived from T cells, B-cell-depleted T cells, or PBMCs.

V trimming: 2 bases; J trimming: 5 bases; junction bases outside the gene matches: 8. The germline V gene encodes CDR1 SGHRS and CDR2 YFSETQ. The CDR3 length is 15 residues. In the source study's methods: The assay estimated nucleated cells by amplifying reference gene primers. Repertoires were generated with immunoSEQ multiplex PCR, while TCRdb's copy carries only in-frame clones and drops some. The V and J calls and clone size were taken over from that table, and D and trimming were inferred from the DNA. In the table there are 55,000 to 75,000 clones, around 83% of which are singletons. The J gene is TRBJ2-3, the V gene TRBV5-1, with 7 nucleotides matching TRBD1. Specimen: peripheral blood. The sequence derives from a human donor in a cohort sampled during active COVID-19. The CDR3 sequence is CASSLQGIGEDTQYF. DNA for the CDR3: TGCGCCAGCAGCTTACAGGGGATCGGGGAAGATACGCAGTATTTT.